The 9 T cell receptor beta chains below all came from one sample that was sequenced in a study of T cell responses to AZD1222 COVID-19 vaccine. Data came from immunoSEQ multiplex PCR; TCRdb stores just in-frame clones and leaves some out. The data show approximately 170,000 clones, more than 80% seen once. Source: peripheral blood, taken on day 0 of AZD1222 vaccination. Receptor source: an adult in good health.

The chain has TRBV18 and TRBJ1-2; D ambiguous. This CDR3 spans 12 amino acids. Between the trimmed V and J ends, which lost 1 base and 7 bases, there was a span of 7 bases. The germline CDR1 and CDR2 sequences are KGHSH and LQKENI. CDR3 protein: CASSPLSSGYTF. DNA for the CDR3: TGTGCCAGCTCACCACTGAGCTCTGGCTACACCTTC.

V gene TRBV12-2 combines with J gene TRBJ1-6; the table's D call TRBD1 went unverified against the DNA. TRBV12-2 is assigned pseudogene status. There are 15 residues in the CDR3. Here the CDR3 reads CASRSETGGYSPLHF. Written as DNA, the CDR3 is TGTGCAAGTCGCTCCGAGACAGGGGGCTATTCACCCCTCCACTTT.

The genes are TRBV5-4 and TRBJ2-1; D gene ambiguous. V lost 4 bases to trimming and J lost 1 base, with 9 bases between them. Germline CDR1 reads SGHNT; CDR2 reads YYREEE (reference sequence). This CDR3 has 14 residues. CDR3 bases: TGTGCCAGCAGCCTTGGCGGTTCCTACAATGAGCAGTTCTTC. This codes for CASSLGGSYNEQFF.

In this sample, this clone turned up once. The rearrangement joins TRBV30 to TRBJ1-5, with 10 bases identical to TRBD1. J gave up 6 bases and V 3 bases, and 8 bases lay outside the gene matches. This CDR3 contains 15 residues. In germline, CDR1 is GTSNPN, CDR2 SVGIG (reference sequence). Here the CDR3 reads CAWSRGQGKGQPQHF. In DNA form, the CDR3 reads TGTGCCTGGAGCCGGGGACAGGGGAAAGGTCAGCCCCAGCATTTT.

This clone was detected once. The genes are TRBV18 and TRBJ1-5; the D is unclear. CDR3 length: 15 residues. CDR1 is KGHSH, CDR2 LQKENI, per germline. Trimming cost V 2 bases and J 0 bases, with 8 bases left between them. The CDR3 DNA reads as TGTGCCAGCTCACCAAGCGGCTTTAGCAATCAGCCCCAGCATTTT. It codes for CASSPSGFSNQPQHF.

The V gene is TRBV6-2 or TRBV6-3, the J gene TRBJ2-2; D possibly corresponds to TRBD1 (5 bases). The germline gives CDR1 MNHEY, CDR2 SVGEGT. The CDR3 sequence is 16 residues long. The V and J ends lost 2 bases and 2 bases respectively, with 12 bases between them. DNA of the CDR3: TGTGCCAGCAGTTACGGGCTTGGACATAACACCGGGGAGCTGTTTTTT. Its translation is CASSYGLGHNTGELFF.

This chain uses TRBV4-1 with TRBJ2-1, with TRBD2 identical over 11 bases. This CDR3 has 15 amino acids. Per the germline V gene, CDR1 is MGHRA and CDR2 is YSYEKL. J was trimmed by 4 bases and V by 4 bases; bases with no gene match: 3. CDR3 sequence: CASSPLAGGYNEQFF. As DNA, the CDR3 is TGCGCCAGCAGCCCGCTAGCGGGAGGTTACAATGAGCAGTTCTTC.

The rearrangement joins TRBV4-2 to TRBJ2-1; 15 bases are a match to TRBD2. Unmatched junction bases numbered 6, after V lost 0 bases and J lost 9 bases. The CDR3 consists of 17 residues. Per germline, CDR1 LGHNA and CDR2 YNFKEQ. CDR3 loop: CASSQDGGLAGGGEQFF. CDR3 DNA sequence: TGTGCCAGCAGCCAAGACGGAGGACTAGCGGGAGGGGGTGAGCAGTTCTTC.

The CDR3 reads CSAAVAYEQYF. Written as DNA, the CDR3 is TGCAGCGCAGCGGTCGCTTACGAGCAGTACTTC. The V gene is TRBV29-1, the J gene TRBJ2-7, with D tentatively TRBD2 (5 bases). In germline, CDR1 is SQVTM, CDR2 ANQGSEA. This CDR3 comprises 11 residues. Trimming took off 7 bases at V and 4 bases at J, with 11 bases between the two ends.